This passage covers 28 T cell receptor beta chains from one sample sequenced in a study of cytomegalovirus exposure and HLA in healthy donors. Researchers ran the PCR with 60 Vbeta and 13 Jbeta primers. Only in-frame clones appear in the TCRdb table, and some are missing; sequencing was by immunoSEQ multiplex PCR. The sample consists of about 200,000 clones, 60% to 85% of them appearing once. Sequences were obtained from PBMCs. The receptors come from a middle-aged man in good health and CMV-seronegative.

In nucleotides, the CDR3 is TGTGCCAGCAGTGAAGTCCTGGGCTACACCTTC. The encoded protein is CASSEVLGYTF. The V call is TRBV6-1, the J call TRBJ1-2, with D unclear. Trimming left V 1 base short and J 8 bases short, with 5 bases between. The CDR3 has 11 residues. Germline CDR1 is MNHNS and CDR2 is SASEGT.

V is TRBV18 and J is TRBJ2-3; TRBD1 might be the D (6 bases). Germline CDR1 is KGHSH and CDR2 is LQKENI. The CDR3 covers 15 residues. The germline V and J ends were trimmed by 3 bases and 0 bases, with 10 bases remaining between them. The CDR3 DNA is TGTGCCAGCTCACCGGGACAAGGGAGCACAGATACGCAGTATTTT. Protein sequence: CASSPGQGSTDTQYF. Looking up the rest from reference TRBV18 and TRBJ2-3 gives the full variable domain: NAGVMQNPRHLVRRRGQEARLRCSPMKGHSHVYWYRQLPEEGLKFMVYLQKENIIDESGMPKERFSAEFPKEGPSILRIQQVVRGDSAAYFCASSPGQGSTDTQYFGPGTRLTVL.

Remarks on this clone: Relative to the germline gene, one junction end is altered; a read error may explain this. This rearrangement joins TRBV7-9 to TRBJ1-1; D ambiguous. The CDR3 has 12 amino acids. Germline V gene data show CDR1 as SEHNR and CDR2 as FQNEAQ (reference sequence). In DNA, the CDR3 is TGTTCCAGCAGCTATGGGCTTACTGAAGCTTTCTTT. It codes for CSSSYGLTEAFF. The variable domain in full, completed from reference TRBV7-9 and TRBJ1-1, reads DTGVSQNPRHKITKRGQNVTFRCDPISEHNRLYWYRQTLGQGPEFLTYFQNEAQLEKSRLLSDRFSAERPKGSFSTLEIQRTEQGDSAMYLCSSSYGLTEAFFGQGTRLTVV.

This clone was seen more than once but under ten times. The chain has TRBV18 and TRBJ1-1; 9 nucleotides line up with TRBD1. The CDR3 length is 16 residues. The junction had 9 bases not matched to a gene; V was cut back by 2 bases and J by 5 bases. CDR1 and CDR2 from the germline V gene are KGHSH and LQKENI. The CDR3: CASSPNPPDRGTEAFF. In nucleotides, the CDR3 is TGTGCCAGCTCACCAAATCCGCCAGACAGGGGGACTGAAGCTTTCTTT.

CDR3 nucleotides: TGTGCCAGCAGCTTTAATGAAGCTTTCTTT. Protein product: CASSFNEAFF. The V call is TRBV5-5, the J call TRBJ1-1, with D hard to call. In germline, CDR1 is SGHKS, CDR2 YYEKEE (reference sequence). There are 10 residues in the CDR3. The ends were cut back, 2 bases at V and 7 bases at J, with 3 bases in the middle.

V gene TRBV27 combines with J gene TRBJ2-5; tentatively, D is TRBD1 (6 bases). The V end was cut by 6 bases, the J end by 13 bases, with 15 bases between. From germline, CDR1 is MNHEY and CDR2 SMNVEV (reference sequence). The CDR3 is 11 amino acids. CDR3 region: CASSNAGQWYF. CDR3 DNA sequence: TGTGCCAGCAGCAACGCCGGACAGTGGTACTTC.

This rearrangement joins TRBV18 to TRBJ1-3, with D unresolved. Germline CDR1 and CDR2: KGHSH and LQKENI. This CDR3 contains 16 residues. The germline V and J ends were trimmed by 2 bases and 3 bases, with 14 bases remaining between them. The CDR3 region is CASSPKAGAVGNTIYF. The CDR3 region has the DNA TGTGCCAGCTCACCAAAGGCTGGAGCTGTTGGAAACACCATATATTTT.

The chain couples TRBV10-2 to TRBJ1-1, with 10 bases matching TRBD1. This CDR3 has 13 amino acids. CDR1 and CDR2 (germline): WSHSY, SAAADI. Trimming removed 3 bases from V and 14 bases from J; junction bases left unmatched: 9. Here the CDR3 DNA reads TGCGCCAGCAGTGAAAATAACCGGGACAGGGGATTCTTT. Its translation is CASSENNRDRGFF.

The rearrangement links TRBV7-2 to TRBJ1-6; 8 nucleotides match TRBD1. The CDR3 is 14 residues long. The germline CDR1 and CDR2 sequences are SGHTA and FQGNSA. Trimming removed 6 bases from V and 8 bases from J; junction bases left unmatched: 6. CDR3 protein: CASSLGQGYSPLHF. CDR3 DNA sequence: TGTGCCAGCAGTCTTGGACAGGGATATTCACCCCTCCACTTT.

V and J are TRBV28 and TRBJ1-1; 8 bases map to TRBD1. With V trimmed by 2 bases and J by 5 bases, 7 bases remained unmatched. CDR1 and CDR2 from the germline V gene are MDHEN and SYDVKM. The CDR3 totals 15 residues. The CDR3 here is CASSLSQGANTEAFF. As DNA, the CDR3 is TGTGCCAGCAGTTTAAGCCAGGGGGCGAATACTGAAGCTTTCTTT. The complete variable domain, with remaining parts taken from reference TRBV28 and TRBJ1-1, reads DVKVTQSSRYLVKRTGEKVFLECVQDMDHENMFWYRQDPGLGLRLIYFSYDVKMKEKGDIPEGYSVSREKKERFSLILESASTNQTSMYLCASSLSQGANTEAFFGQGTRLTVV.

This chain connects TRBV4-1 to TRBJ2-7; no reliable D call. The CDR3 runs to 15 residues. The V gene's germline CDR1 is MGHRA and CDR2 YSYEKL. V was trimmed by 0 bases and J by 3 bases, leaving 12 bases between them. The CDR3 region has the DNA TGCGCCAGCAGCCAAGAACTGTCCGCCTTCTACGAGCAGTACTTC. Its translation: CASSQELSAFYEQYF.

In this sample, this clone turned up a few times. The sample carries other DNA sequences with the same CDR3. The CDR3 nucleotides read TGTGCCAGCAGCCCGGACAGGGGGAATGAAAAACTGTTTTTT. Translating gives CASSPDRGNEKLFF. The rearrangement links TRBV4-2 to TRBJ1-4; the match to TRBD1 covers 10 bases. After removal of 4 bases from V and 5 bases from J, the junction contained 1 base not matched to a gene. CDR3 length: 14 amino acids. CDR1 is LGHNA and CDR2 is YNFKEQ in the germline V gene.

This clone was picked up a small number of times. The chain recombines TRBV9 with TRBJ2-7; D possibly corresponds to TRBD1 (6 bases). The V end lost 3 bases, the J end lost 9 bases, and 13 bases lay between the germline ends. The CDR3 is made up of 12 amino acids. Per germline, CDR1 SGDLS and CDR2 YYNGEE. CDR3 sequence reads: CASSADSERQYF. Here the CDR3 DNA reads TGTGCCAGCAGCGCGGACAGCGAGAGGCAGTACTTC. Drawing the rest from reference TRBV9 and TRBJ2-7, the complete variable domain is DSGVTQTPKHLITATGQRVTLRCSPRSGDLSVYWYQQSLDQGLQFLIQYYNGEERAKGNILERFSAQQFPDLHSELNLSSLELGDSALYFCASSADSERQYFGPGTRLTVT.

The DNA for the CDR3 is TGTGCCAGCAGCGGGGGGACAGGGATAGGCTACACCTTC. It specifies CASSGGTGIGYTF. V and J are TRBV9 and TRBJ1-2, with 9 bases aligning to TRBD1. Germline V gene lookup returns CDR1 SGDLS and CDR2 YYNGEE. J lost 8 bases, V lost 3 bases, and 5 bases had no gene match. This CDR3 has 13 residues.

This chain joins TRBV18 and TRBJ2-7, with D perhaps matching TRBD1 (6 bases). CDR1 is KGHSH and CDR2 is LQKENI in the germline V gene. The V end lost 3 bases, the J end lost 2 bases, and 11 bases lay between the germline ends. This CDR3 has 14 residues. CDR3 DNA sequence: TGTGCCAGCTCACCCTCGCGACAGGCCTACGAGCAGTACTTC. Encoded protein: CASSPSRQAYEQYF.

The genes are TRBV4-3 and TRBJ2-2, with TRBD2 identical over 8 bases. With V trimmed by 0 bases and J by 7 bases, 10 bases remained unmatched. Germline V CDR1 and CDR2: LGHNA, YSLEER. The CDR3 has 17 amino acids. The chain's CDR3 is CASSQDRAGGANGELFF. CDR3 bases: TGCGCCAGCAGCCAAGATCGGGCCGGGGGGGCCAACGGGGAGCTGTTTTTT.

This clone was seen more than once but under ten times. The V call is TRBV27, the J call TRBJ2-7; TRBD1 matches at 7 bases. The germline gives CDR1 MNHEY, CDR2 SMNVEV (reference sequence). CDR3 length: 12 amino acids. Losses at the gene ends were 6 bases for V and 4 bases for J; bases not matched to a gene: 3. CDR3 sequence reads: CASRGQQYEQYF. CDR3 in DNA: TGTGCCAGCAGGGGACAGCAATACGAGCAGTACTTC.

In regard to this clone: The junction differs from germline at one of its ends, possibly a read error. The genes are TRBV7-9 and TRBJ2-7; the match to TRBD1 covers 9 bases. Per the germline V gene, CDR1 is SEHNR and CDR2 is FQNEAQ (reference sequence). The CDR3 is made up of 15 amino acids. This CDR3 is CSSSPPETGGYEQYF. The DNA for the CDR3 is TGTTCCAGCAGCCCACCGGAGACAGGGGGATACGAGCAGTACTTC.

V and J are TRBV6-5 and TRBJ2-7; unclear D gene. Trimming removed 2 bases at V and 5 bases at J, with 10 bases between. CDR1 MNHEY and CDR2 SVGAGI come from the germline V gene. This CDR3 has 13 residues. CDR3 coding DNA: TGTGCCAGCAGTTACCTCGGTGGTAACGAGCAGTACTTC. This sequence encodes CASSYLGGNEQYF.

This chain links TRBV19 with TRBJ2-2; 7 bases match TRBD1. The germline V gene has CDR1 LNHDA and CDR2 SQIVND (reference sequence). CDR3 length: 17 amino acids. With V trimmed by 0 bases and J by 5 bases, 9 bases remained unmatched. The CDR3 region has the DNA TGTGCCAGTAGTATAGAGAGGGGACAGTGGAGTACCGGGGAGCTGTTTTTT. This sequence encodes CASSIERGQWSTGELFF.

This clone was detected a few times. The genes are TRBV5-1 and TRBJ1-1; perhaps TRBD1 as D (5 bases). Germline CDR1 is SGHRS and CDR2 is YFSETQ. This CDR3 spans 12 amino acids. V shed 4 bases and J shed 4 bases, with 8 bases lying between them. This CDR3 reads CASSRQSTEAFF. DNA of the CDR3: TGCGCCAGCAGCCGACAGTCCACTGAAGCTTTCTTT. The full variable domain, in which reference TRBV5-1 and TRBJ1-1 provide the parts outside the CDR3, is KAGVTQTPRYLIKTRGQQVTLSCSPISGHRSVSWYQQTPGQGLQFLFEYFSETQRNKGNFPGRFSGRQFSNSRSEMNVSTLELGDSALYLCASSRQSTEAFFGQGTRLTVV.

V and J are TRBV7-2 and TRBJ2-7; no definite D call. The CDR3 runs 12 residues. Germline V gene sequence: CDR1 SGHTA, CDR2 FQGNSA. Trimming cost V 2 bases and J 1 base, with 3 bases left between them. CDR3 residues: CASSLPSYEQYF. The CDR3 bases are TGTGCCAGCAGCTTACCTTCCTACGAGCAGTACTTC. The whole variable domain, filled in from reference TRBV7-2 and TRBJ2-7, reads GAGVSQSPSNKVTEKGKDVELRCDPISGHTALYWYRQSLGQGLEFLIYFQGNSAPDKSGLPSDRFSAERTGGSVSTLTIQRTQQEDSAVYLCASSLPSYEQYFGPGTRLTVT.

This clone showed up just a few times. The CDR3 spells CASSKEEGGYGYTF. In nucleotides, the CDR3 is TGTGCCAGCAGCAAAGAAGAGGGTGGATATGGCTACACCTTC. V usage is TRBV2 and J usage is TRBJ1-2; D not certain. The germline gives CDR1 SNHLY, CDR2 FYNNEI. V lost 6 bases, J lost 5 bases, and 16 bases lay in between. This CDR3 is built from 14 residues. Complete variable domain (other parts from reference TRBV2 and TRBJ1-2): EPEVTQTPSHQVTQMGQEVILRCVPISNHLYFYWYRQILGQKVEFLVSFYNNEISEKSEIFDDQFSVERPDGSNFTLKIRSTKLEDSAMYFCASSKEEGGYGYTFGSGTRLTVV.

This chain connects TRBV30 to TRBJ1-4; D gene uncertain. V was shortened by 4 bases and J by 7 bases, with 7 bases between the two germline ends. This CDR3 spans 11 amino acids. Germline CDR1 and CDR2: GTSNPN and SVGIG (reference sequence). This chain's CDR3 is CAWKQIEKLFF. CDR3 nucleotides: TGTGCCTGGAAACAGATTGAAAAACTGTTTTTT.

In its sample, this clone was seen a few times. This chain uses TRBV27 with TRBJ2-7; TRBD2 matches at 11 bases. Germline lookup yields CDR1 MNHEY and CDR2 SMNVEV (reference sequence). This CDR3 region has 16 residues. V shed 5 bases, J shed 3 bases, and the junction held 9 bases outside the gene matches. The CDR3 spells CASSPGLADFGYEQYF. In nucleotides, the CDR3 is TGTGCCAGCAGTCCGGGACTAGCGGACTTCGGCTACGAGCAGTACTTC.

This chain uses TRBV5-1 with TRBJ1-1; 9 positions agree with TRBD1. V was clipped by 4 bases and J by 1 base; unmatched bases: 11. Germline V gene sequence: CDR1 SGHRS, CDR2 YFSETQ. The CDR3 length is 17 residues. The CDR3 spells CASSLLPSTGGNTEAFF. As DNA, the CDR3 is TGCGCCAGCAGCCTCCTTCCCTCGACAGGGGGGAACACTGAAGCTTTCTTT.

The chain couples TRBV27 to TRBJ2-7; TRBD1 aligns across 7 bases. This CDR3 comprises 14 residues. Germline loops: CDR1 MNHEY, CDR2 SMNVEV (reference sequence). V was clipped by 4 bases and J by 3 bases; unmatched bases: 6. In nucleotides, the CDR3 is TGTGCCAGCAGTTCTCTCGACAGGGTCTACGAGCAGTACTTC. Translation gives CASSSLDRVYEQYF.

This CDR3 is CASSEDRMQPQHF. The CDR3 region has the DNA TGTGCCAGCAGTGAAGATAGAATGCAGCCCCAGCATTTT. The rearrangement uses TRBV6-1 and TRBJ1-5; D gene uncertain. Trimming took 1 base from V and 7 from J, leaving 8 bases between them. CDR3 length equals 13 residues. The germline V gene encodes CDR1 MNHNS and CDR2 SASEGT.